These 10 T cell receptor beta chains share one sample of origin, sequenced in a study of ipilimumab plus nivolumab after autologous stem cell transplantation. Assay used: immunoSEQ multiplex PCR; TCRdb lists only in-frame clones, some missing. This sample has 15,000 or so clones; 75% to 85% occur once, and the top ten carry 15% to 20%. The sequencing here drew on PBMCs, taken in a trial of ipilimumab plus nivolumab as post-transplant consolidation. The receptors derive from a male donor with diffuse large B-cell lymphoma.

The rearrangement links TRBV7-2 to TRBJ1-1, with D perhaps TRBD1 (6 bases). Germline V CDR1 and CDR2: SGHTA, FQGNSA. The CDR3 is 14 amino acids. V lost 6 bases, J lost 1 base, and 12 bases lay in between. The CDR3 nucleotides are TGTGCCAGCAGGAAGGACAGACAGAACACTGAAGCTTTCTTT. It codes for CASRKDRQNTEAFF.

This rearrangement joins TRBV5-6 to TRBJ2-5; 10 nucleotides line up with TRBD2. The V gene end was trimmed by 1 base and the J gene end by 2 bases; junction bases not matched to a gene: 5. This CDR3 contains 16 residues. The V gene's germline CDR1 is SGHDT and CDR2 YYEEEE. The CDR3 region has the DNA TGTGCCAGCAGCTTGATTGGTAGCGGGAGGCAAGAGACCCAGTACTTC. Translation: CASSLIGSGRQETQYF.

This clone appeared a single time. This CDR3 is also generated by other DNA sequences in the sample. The gene calls are TRBV27 and TRBJ2-2; D is perhaps TRBD1 (5 bases). V was trimmed by 9 bases and J by 6 bases, leaving 17 bases between them. CDR1 and CDR2 from the germline V gene are MNHEY and SMNVEV (reference sequence). The CDR3 extends over 14 amino acids. Here the CDR3 DNA reads TGTGCCAGTACTTCAAGCAGGGCCGCCGGGGAGCTGTTTTTT. This sequence encodes CASTSSRAAGELFF.

This chain links TRBV10-3 with TRBJ2-7; 8 bases map to TRBD1. This CDR3 is built from 13 residues. V trimming: 6 bases; J trimming: 2 bases; junction bases outside the gene matches: 3. The germline CDR1 and CDR2 sequences are ENHRY and SYGVKD. The CDR3: CAISGGQAYEQYF. The CDR3 coding sequence is TGTGCCATCAGCGGGGGACAGGCCTACGAGCAGTACTTC.

The gene calls are TRBV9 and TRBJ1-2; 8 nucleotides match TRBD1. CDR1 and CDR2 from the germline V gene are SGDLS and YYNGEE. The CDR3 runs 13 residues. Trimming cost V 7 bases and J 6 bases; bases outside gene matches: 8. DNA of the CDR3: TGTGCCAGCGCCTCGACAGGGGATCATGGCTACACCTTC. Its translation is CASASTGDHGYTF.

V and J are TRBV2 and TRBJ1-1; no firm D call. The CDR3 is 10 amino acids. The ends were cut back, 7 bases at V and 5 bases at J, with 5 bases in the middle. Germline assignment: CDR1 SNHLY and CDR2 FYNNEI. CDR3: CASKFTEAFF. The CDR3 nucleotides are TGTGCCAGCAAGTTTACTGAAGCTTTCTTT.

The chain is built from TRBV5-6 and TRBJ1-5; no clear D gene. V lost 4 bases to trimming and J lost 6 bases, with 11 bases between them. CDR3 size: 13 residues. Per germline, CDR1 SGHDT and CDR2 YYEEEE. The CDR3 reads CASSRLFAQPQHF. The CDR3 nucleotides read TGTGCCAGCAGCCGACTCTTCGCTCAGCCCCAGCATTTT.

This clone is a singleton in its sample. The genes are TRBV21-1 and TRBJ1-5; TRBD1 is the table's D call and was not checked against the DNA. TRBV21-1 is a pseudogene segment. The CDR3 runs 16 residues. CDR3 region: CASRHGGQGVNQPQHF. Written as DNA, the CDR3 is TGTGCCAGCAGACATGGGGGACAGGGGGTGAATCAGCCCCAGCATTTT.

The chain is built from TRBV18 and TRBJ2-2, with a weak D call TRBD1 (5 bases). CDR1 is KGHSH, CDR2 LQKENI, per germline. Between the trimmed V and J ends, which lost 8 bases and 7 bases, there was a span of 14 bases. This CDR3 has 13 amino acids. The CDR3 is CASRRQQDGELFF. The CDR3, as DNA: TGTGCCAGCAGACGACAGCAAGACGGGGAGCTGTTTTTT. The full variable domain, its missing parts supplied by reference TRBV18 and TRBJ2-2, is NAGVMQNPRHLVRRRGQEARLRCSPMKGHSHVYWYRQLPEEGLKFMVYLQKENIIDESGMPKERFSAEFPKEGPSILRIQQVVRGDSAAYFCASRRQQDGELFFGEGSRLTVL.

The V and J genes are TRBV5-1 and TRBJ2-3, with D possibly being TRBD1 or TRBD2 (5 bases each). Per the germline V gene, CDR1 is SGHRS and CDR2 is YFSETQ. The CDR3 spans 15 residues. V lost 0 bases to trimming and J lost 7 bases, with 15 bases between them. For the CDR3, the DNA is TGCGCCAGCAGCTTGGAGGGACCCCCCTTTAATACGCAGTATTTT. Translating it yields CASSLEGPPFNTQYF.